These 20 T cell receptor beta chains came from one sample sequenced in a study of blood T cell repertoires in COVID-19. This table comes from immunoSEQ multiplex PCR, and its TCRdb copy is limited to in-frame clones, with some not included. The sample carries some 170,000 clones, about 81% recorded once. Sequencing was done on a sample of peripheral blood. These receptors were obtained from a woman aged 70-85 years with acute or convalescent COVID-19.

This clone was counted between two and nine times. The J gene is TRBJ2-7, the V gene TRBV7-9; tentative D call: TRBD1 (8 bases). V was clipped by 5 bases and J by 1 base, with 18 bases between them. The CDR3 spans 16 residues. CDR1 is SEHNR and CDR2 is FQNEAQ in the germline V gene (reference sequence). Written as DNA, the CDR3 is TGTGCCAGCAGCCCAAGACAGGGGAGGGGGTCCTACGAGCAGTACTTC. Translation gives CASSPRQGRGSYEQYF.

The V call is TRBV15, the J call TRBJ1-2, with TRBD1 matching over 11 bases. This CDR3 has 14 residues. The junction had 9 bases not matched to a gene; V was cut back by 7 bases and J by 8 bases. CDR1 is LNHNV and CDR2 is YYDKDF in the germline V gene (reference sequence). The CDR3 spells CATNPGQGVGGYTF. DNA for the CDR3: TGTGCCACCAACCCGGGACAGGGGGTTGGCGGCTACACCTTC.

The rearrangement uses TRBV4-2 and TRBJ2-1; 7 nucleotides match TRBD1. Germline CDR1 is LGHNA and CDR2 is YNFKEQ. This CDR3 has 17 residues. The V gene end was trimmed by 3 bases and the J gene end by 0 bases; junction bases not matched to a gene: 8. CDR3 loop: CASSHLGQDLSYNEQFF. In DNA form, the CDR3 reads TGTGCCAGCAGCCATCTCGGACAGGATCTCTCCTACAATGAGCAGTTCTTC.

The table lists this clone with a count of one. The V call is TRBV10-3, the J call TRBJ1-5; TRBD1 is a possible D gene (5 bases). Germline values: CDR1 ENHRY, CDR2 SYGVKD. The CDR3 extends over 15 amino acids. V was shortened by 8 bases and J by 1 base, with 15 bases between the two germline ends. The CDR3 sequence is CAIRGGNSSNQPQHF. The CDR3, as DNA: TGTGCCATCCGGGGGGGGAATAGCAGCAATCAGCCCCAGCATTTT.

This chain connects TRBV7-2 to TRBJ2-1; 14 nucleotides agree with TRBD2. This CDR3 region has 16 residues. Trimming at V came to 4 bases and at J to 10 bases, leaving 9 bases not matched to a gene. CDR1 SGHTA and CDR2 FQGNSA come from the germline V gene. The CDR3 sequence is CASSSDPGLAGEEQFF. DNA for the CDR3: TGTGCCAGCAGCTCGGATCCGGGACTAGCGGGAGAGGAGCAGTTCTTC.

The chain has TRBV2 and TRBJ1-4; D is perhaps TRBD1 (5 bases). Trimming removed 4 bases from V and 8 bases from J, with 14 bases in between. There are 14 residues in the CDR3. The V gene's germline CDR1 is SNHLY and CDR2 FYNNEI. CDR3 bases: TGTGCCAGCAGTGGAGAAAGGGGCCCCGAAAAACTGTTTTTT. It is translated as CASSGERGPEKLFF.

Details on this clone: Other DNA sequences in the same sample also yield this CDR3. In DNA form, the CDR3 reads TGTGCCAGCAGCTTAGGGTTAGCGGGGGGCACAGATACGCAGTATTTT. This translates into CASSLGLAGGTDTQYF. V usage is TRBV7-2 and J usage is TRBJ2-3; 9 bases fit TRBD2. Losses at the gene ends were 1 base for V and 1 base for J; bases not matched to a gene: 3. The V gene's germline CDR1 is SGHTA and CDR2 FQGNSA. This CDR3 comprises 16 residues.

This chain joins TRBV7-2 and TRBJ2-3; maybe TRBD2 (5 bases). The CDR3 extends over 16 amino acids. Deletions cut 7 bases from V and 1 base from J, with 18 bases between. The germline CDR1 and CDR2 sequences are SGHTA and FQGNSA. In DNA form, the CDR3 reads TGTGCCAGCACCCTGAGCCCCAGCGGACGCACAGATACGCAGTATTTT. Encoded protein: CASTLSPSGRTDTQYF.

In this sample, this clone turned up once. The chain recombines TRBV9 with TRBJ2-7, with 7 positions matching TRBD1. This CDR3 spans 15 amino acids. Germline CDR1 SGDLS, CDR2 YYNGEE. V trimming: 0 bases; J trimming: 2 bases; junction bases outside the gene matches: 5. In DNA form, the CDR3 reads TGTGCCAGCAGCGTAGAGGGGCAGGGGGCCTACGAGCAGTACTTC. It is translated as CASSVEGQGAYEQYF.

The chain joins TRBV7-2 to TRBJ2-1, with TRBD2 matching 7 bases. V dropped 1 base and J dropped 0; count of bases not matched to a gene: 3. Germline-derived CDR1 and CDR2 are SGHTA and FQGNSA. This CDR3 spans 16 amino acids. DNA for the CDR3: TGTGCCAGCAGCTTAGTGGGGGGGTACTCCTACAATGAGCAGTTCTTC. Protein sequence: CASSLVGGYSYNEQFF.

The chain combines TRBV15 with TRBJ1-1, with TRBD1 matching over 7 bases. With V trimmed by 2 bases and J by 5 bases, 5 bases remained unmatched. The CDR3 loop spans 14 amino acids. Germline V gene lookup returns CDR1 LNHNV and CDR2 YYDKDF (reference sequence). CDR3: CATSRLTGRTEAFF. Written as DNA, the CDR3 is TGTGCCACCAGCAGATTGACAGGGAGGACTGAAGCTTTCTTT.

The table lists this clone with a count of one. This rearrangement joins TRBV3-1 (or the pseudogene TRBV3-2) to TRBJ2-3; 8 bases are a match to TRBD2. V shed 1 base and J 4 bases; nucleotides not matched to a gene: 4. This CDR3 is built from 15 residues. Germline V gene sequence: CDR1 LGHDT, CDR2 YNNKEL (reference sequence). The CDR3 DNA follows: TGTGCCAGCAGCCAAGGGACTAGCCGGGCAGATACGCAGTATTTT. Its translation: CASSQGTSRADTQYF.

The gene calls are TRBV28 and TRBJ2-5; no firm D call. V was clipped by 4 bases and J by 2 bases, with 8 bases between them. Germline CDR1 reads MDHEN; CDR2 reads SYDVKM. This CDR3 spans 13 amino acids. CDR3: CASSSGSQETQYF. The CDR3 DNA follows: TGTGCCAGCAGTTCCGGGTCACAAGAGACCCAGTACTTC. The full variable domain, its missing parts supplied by reference TRBV28 and TRBJ2-5, is DVKVTQSSRYLVKRTGEKVFLECVQDMDHENMFWYRQDPGLGLRLIYFSYDVKMKEKGDIPEGYSVSREKKERFSLILESASTNQTSMYLCASSSGSQETQYFGPGTRLLVL.

The V and J genes are TRBV18 and TRBJ2-6; D may be TRBD1 (5 bases). In germline, CDR1 is KGHSH, CDR2 LQKENI. The V and J ends lost 3 bases and 0 bases respectively, with 6 bases between them. The CDR3 is 15 residues long. CDR3 coding DNA: TGTGCCAGCTCACCGGACATCTCTGGGGCCAACGTCCTGACTTTC. Translated, it gives CASSPDISGANVLTF.

The chain links TRBV9 to TRBJ1-2, with D hard to call. CDR1 and CDR2 (germline): SGDLS, YYNGEE. V was clipped by 0 bases and J by 4 bases, with 13 bases between them. This CDR3 contains 15 residues. CDR3 nucleotides: TGTGCCAGCAGCGTAGAGGAAGGAGGTAGCTATGGCTACACCTTC. Protein sequence: CASSVEEGGSYGYTF.

The chain links TRBV6-1 to TRBJ2-7; 9 positions match TRBD1. Germline CDR1 and CDR2: MNHNS and SASEGT. Trimming cost V 2 bases and J 2 bases; bases outside gene matches: 16. The CDR3 spans 19 residues. This CDR3 reads CASSERSAGTGHVTYEQYF. CDR3 coding DNA: TGTGCCAGCAGTGAAAGGAGTGCGGGGACAGGGCACGTTACCTACGAGCAGTACTTC.

The J gene is TRBJ1-2, the V gene TRBV5-1; 7 bases are a match to TRBD1. The CDR3 runs to 13 residues. CDR1 is SGHRS, CDR2 YFSETQ, per germline. V trimming: 3 bases; J trimming: 2 bases; junction bases outside the gene matches: 1. As DNA, the CDR3 is TGCGCCAGCAGCTCACAGGGGAACTATGGCTACACCTTC. This translates into CASSSQGNYGYTF.

V gene TRBV7-9 combines with J gene TRBJ2-1, with 7 nucleotides matching TRBD2. Per germline, CDR1 SEHNR and CDR2 FQNEAQ (reference sequence). The CDR3 sequence is 15 residues long. With V trimmed by 5 bases and J by 3 bases, 7 bases remained unmatched. CDR3 protein: CASSPRGGSYNEQFF. CDR3 bases: TGTGCCAGCAGCCCCCGGGGAGGGAGCTACAATGAGCAGTTCTTC. The entire variable domain, with the rest obtained from reference TRBV7-9 and TRBJ2-1, is as follows: DTGVSQNPRHKITKRGQNVTFRCDPISEHNRLYWYRQTLGQGPEFLTYFQNEAQLEKSRLLSDRFSAERPKGSFSTLEIQRTEQGDSAMYLCASSPRGGSYNEQFFGPGTRLTVL.

The chain recombines TRBV7-9 with TRBJ1-2, with TRBD1 identical over 7 bases. The CDR3 is 13 amino acids. From germline, CDR1 is SEHNR and CDR2 FQNEAQ (reference sequence). Germline trimming cut 5 bases from V and 4 bases from J; bases unmatched to any gene: 4. The CDR3 region is CASSQGTAYGYTF. The CDR3 nucleotides read TGTGCCAGCAGCCAAGGGACAGCCTATGGCTACACCTTC.

V and J are TRBV5-6 and TRBJ2-7; possibly TRBD1 for D (5 bases). The germline V gene encodes CDR1 SGHDT and CDR2 YYEEEE. V lost 0 bases, J lost 6 bases, and 13 bases lay in between. CDR3 size: 14 residues. The CDR3 DNA is TGTGCCAGCAGCTTGGACCAGGGTTGGGGCGAGCAGTACTTC. This translates into CASSLDQGWGEQYF.